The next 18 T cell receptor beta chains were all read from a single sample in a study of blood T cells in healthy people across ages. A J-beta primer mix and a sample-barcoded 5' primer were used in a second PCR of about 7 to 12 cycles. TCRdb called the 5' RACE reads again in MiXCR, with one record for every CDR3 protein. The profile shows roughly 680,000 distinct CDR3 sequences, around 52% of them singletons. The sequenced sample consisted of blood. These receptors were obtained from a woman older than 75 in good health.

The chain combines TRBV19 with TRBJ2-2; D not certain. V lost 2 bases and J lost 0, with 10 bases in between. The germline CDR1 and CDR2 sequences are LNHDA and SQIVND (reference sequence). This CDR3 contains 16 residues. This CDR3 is CASSILQDSNTGELFF. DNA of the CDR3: TGTGCCAGTAGTATACTGCAGGATTCGAACACCGGGGAGCTGTTTTTT.

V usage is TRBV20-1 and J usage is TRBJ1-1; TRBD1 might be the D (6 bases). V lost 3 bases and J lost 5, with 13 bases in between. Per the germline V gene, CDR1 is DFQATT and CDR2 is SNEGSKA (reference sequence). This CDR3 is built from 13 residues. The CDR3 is CSASGGRETEAFF. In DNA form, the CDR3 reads TGCAGTGCTAGTGGGGGGCGAGAAACTGAAGCTTTCTTT.

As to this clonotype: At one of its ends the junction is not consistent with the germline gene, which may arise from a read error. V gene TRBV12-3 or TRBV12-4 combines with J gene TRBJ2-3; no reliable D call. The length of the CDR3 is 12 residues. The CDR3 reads CAGSPRTDTQYF. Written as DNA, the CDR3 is TGTGCCGGCAGTCCTCGCACAGATACGCAGTATTTT.

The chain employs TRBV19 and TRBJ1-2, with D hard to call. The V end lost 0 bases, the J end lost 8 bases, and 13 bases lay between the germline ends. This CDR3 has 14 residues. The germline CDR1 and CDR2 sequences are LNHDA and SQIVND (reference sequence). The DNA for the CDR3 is TGTGCCAGTAGTATAGATCTATACAGAGGCGGCTACACCTTC. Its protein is CASSIDLYRGGYTF.

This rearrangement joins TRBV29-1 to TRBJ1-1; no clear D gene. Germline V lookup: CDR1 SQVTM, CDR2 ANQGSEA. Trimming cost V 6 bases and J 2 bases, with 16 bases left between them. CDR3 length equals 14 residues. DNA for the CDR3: TGCAGCGTGAGACCGTGGACGGAAAACACTGAAGCTTTCTTT. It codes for CSVRPWTENTEAFF. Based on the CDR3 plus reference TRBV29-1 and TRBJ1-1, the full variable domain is SAVISQKPSRDICQRGTSLTIQCQVDSQVTMMFWYRQQPGQSLTLIATANQGSEATYESGFVIDKFPISRPNLTFSTLTVSNMSPEDSSIYLCSVRPWTENTEAFFGQGTRLTVV.

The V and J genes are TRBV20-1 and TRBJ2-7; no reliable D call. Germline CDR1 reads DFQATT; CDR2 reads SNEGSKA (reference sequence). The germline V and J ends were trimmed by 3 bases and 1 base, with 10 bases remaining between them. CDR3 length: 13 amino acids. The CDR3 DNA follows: TGCAGTGCTAGCGCGACACTTTCCTACGAGCAGTACTTC. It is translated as CSASATLSYEQYF.

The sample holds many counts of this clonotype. CDR3 sequence reads: CASSLASGINNEQFF. The CDR3 DNA is TGTGCCAGCAGCTTAGCGTCTGGGATAAACAATGAGCAGTTCTTC. This chain links TRBV7-9 with TRBJ2-1; D gene uncertain. The CDR3 sequence is 15 residues long. Trimming left V 0 bases short and J 5 bases short, with 11 bases between. Germline assignment: CDR1 SEHNR and CDR2 FQNEAQ (reference sequence). The whole variable domain, filled in from reference TRBV7-9 and TRBJ2-1, reads DTGVSQNPRHKITKRGQNVTFRCDPISEHNRLYWYRQTLGQGPEFLTYFQNEAQLEKSRLLSDRFSAERPKGSFSTLEIQRTEQGDSAMYLCASSLASGINNEQFFGPGTRLTVL.

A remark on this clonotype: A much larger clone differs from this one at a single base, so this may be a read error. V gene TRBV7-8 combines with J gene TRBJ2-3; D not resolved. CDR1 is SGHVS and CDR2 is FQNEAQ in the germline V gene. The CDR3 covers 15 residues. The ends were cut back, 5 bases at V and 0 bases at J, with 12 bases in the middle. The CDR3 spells CASSPDGTSTDTQYF. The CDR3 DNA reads TGTGCCAGCAGCCCGGACGGTACTAGCACAGATACGCAGTATTTT.

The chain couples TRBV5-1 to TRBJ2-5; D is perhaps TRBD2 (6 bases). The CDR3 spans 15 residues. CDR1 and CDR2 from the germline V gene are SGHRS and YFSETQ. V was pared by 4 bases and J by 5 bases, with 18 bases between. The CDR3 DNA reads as TGCGCCAGCAGCCCAAGGACTACCGTGTGGGAGACCCAGTACTTC. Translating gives CASSPRTTVWETQYF. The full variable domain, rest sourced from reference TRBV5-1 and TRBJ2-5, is KAGVTQTPRYLIKTRGQQVTLSCSPISGHRSVSWYQQTPGQGLQFLFEYFSETQRNKGNFPGRFSGRQFSNSRSEMNVSTLELGDSALYLCASSPRTTVWETQYFGPGTRLLVL.

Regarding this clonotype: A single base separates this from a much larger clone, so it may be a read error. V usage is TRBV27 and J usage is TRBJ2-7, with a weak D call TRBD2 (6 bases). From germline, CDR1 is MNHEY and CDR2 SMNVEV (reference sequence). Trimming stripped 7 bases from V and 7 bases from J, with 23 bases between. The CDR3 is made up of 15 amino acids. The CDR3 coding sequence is TGTGCCAGCAATCTAGGGACTCTTGGGCCTCTTGAGCAGTACTTC. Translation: CASNLGTLGPLEQYF.

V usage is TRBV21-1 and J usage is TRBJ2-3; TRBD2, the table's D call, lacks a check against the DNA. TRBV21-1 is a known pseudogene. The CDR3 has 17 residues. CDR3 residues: CASRLRGTSGKGDTQYF. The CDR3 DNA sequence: TGTGCCAGCAGACTCCGTGGGACTAGCGGGAAGGGGGATACGCAGTATTTT.

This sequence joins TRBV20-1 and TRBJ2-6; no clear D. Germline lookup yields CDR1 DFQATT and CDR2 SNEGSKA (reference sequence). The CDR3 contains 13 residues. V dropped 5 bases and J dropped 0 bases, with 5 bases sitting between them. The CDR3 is CSAGLSGANVLTF. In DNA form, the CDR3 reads TGCAGTGCTGGGCTCTCTGGGGCCAACGTCCTGACTTTC.

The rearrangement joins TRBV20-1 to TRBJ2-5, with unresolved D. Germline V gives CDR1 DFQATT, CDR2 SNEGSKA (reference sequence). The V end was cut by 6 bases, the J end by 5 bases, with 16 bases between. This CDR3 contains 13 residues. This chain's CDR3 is CSALQDRKETQYF. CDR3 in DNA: TGCAGTGCCCTCCAGGATAGGAAGGAGACCCAGTACTTC.

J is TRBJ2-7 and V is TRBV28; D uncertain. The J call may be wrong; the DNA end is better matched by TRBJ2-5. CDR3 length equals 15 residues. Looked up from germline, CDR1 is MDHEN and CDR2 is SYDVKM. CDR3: CASSGKAAIDGTQYF. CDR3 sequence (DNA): TGTGCCAGCAGTGGCAAGGCGGCGATCGATGGGACCCAGTACTTC.

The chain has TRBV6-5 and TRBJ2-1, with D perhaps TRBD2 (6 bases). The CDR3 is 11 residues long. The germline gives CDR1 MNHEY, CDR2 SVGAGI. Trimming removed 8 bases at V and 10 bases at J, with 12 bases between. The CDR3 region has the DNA TGTGCCAGCGGGGGGTTTTACGAGCAGTTCTTC. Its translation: CASGGFYEQFF.

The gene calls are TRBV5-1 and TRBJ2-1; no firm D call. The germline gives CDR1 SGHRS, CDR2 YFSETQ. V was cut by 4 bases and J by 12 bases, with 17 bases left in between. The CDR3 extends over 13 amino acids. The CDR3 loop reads CASSVDVEGGQFF. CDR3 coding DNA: TGCGCCAGCAGCGTGGATGTAGAAGGCGGGCAGTTCTTC.

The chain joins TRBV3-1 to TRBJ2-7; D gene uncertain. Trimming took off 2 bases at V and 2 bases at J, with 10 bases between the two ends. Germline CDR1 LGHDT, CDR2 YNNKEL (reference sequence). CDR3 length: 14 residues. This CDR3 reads CASSQLAQTYEQYF. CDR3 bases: TGTGCCAGCAGCCAATTGGCACAAACCTACGAGCAGTACTTC.

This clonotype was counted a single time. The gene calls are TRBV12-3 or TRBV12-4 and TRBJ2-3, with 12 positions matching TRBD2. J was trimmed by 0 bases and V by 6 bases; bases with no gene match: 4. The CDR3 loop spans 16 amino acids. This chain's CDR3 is CASRTSGSSSTDTQYF. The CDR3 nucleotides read TGTGCCAGCAGGACTAGCGGGAGTTCTAGCACAGATACGCAGTATTTT.